The 5 T cell receptor beta chains below all came from one sample that was sequenced in a study of Ad26.COV2.S vaccination and SARS-CoV-2 variants. Data came from immunoSEQ multiplex PCR; TCRdb stores just in-frame clones and leaves some out. The data contain about 350,000 clones, 75% to 90% of them singletons. Specified treatment: roughly 19 received Ad26.COV2.S at low or high dose, single or two shots; about five received placebo; per-sample allocation not given. All samples were drawn on day 63, counting from the first vaccine or placebo injection. The sample here was peripheral blood, taken in a trial of Ad26.COV2.S vaccine versus placebo. These receptors were taken from a person between 18 and 65 years old who received the Ad26.COV2.S COVID-19 vaccine or a placebo.

This chain links TRBV2 with TRBJ1-1, with TRBD1 matching 8 bases. This CDR3 has 15 residues. Trimming at V came to 6 bases and at J to 0 bases, leaving 6 bases not matched to a gene. CDR1 is SNHLY and CDR2 is FYNNEI in the germline V gene. CDR3 in amino acids: CASRGQGNVNTEAFF. CDR3 coding DNA: TGTGCCAGCAGAGGACAGGGCAATGTGAACACTGAAGCTTTCTTT. Supplemented by reference TRBV2 and TRBJ1-1, the full variable domain reads EPEVTQTPSHQVTQMGQEVILRCVPISNHLYFYWYRQILGQKVEFLVSFYNNEISEKSEIFDDQFSVERPDGSNFTLKIRSTKLEDSAMYFCASRGQGNVNTEAFFGQGTRLTVV.

The rearrangement uses TRBV7-2 and TRBJ2-7, with a tentative D call TRBD1 (6 bases). V was shortened by 1 base and J by 2 bases, with 9 bases between the two germline ends. Germline CDR1 and CDR2: SGHTA and FQGNSA. This CDR3 has 14 residues. The DNA for the CDR3 is TGTGCCAGCAGCTTAGGACAGGCAACCTACGAGCAGTACTTC. Its protein product is CASSLGQATYEQYF.

This sequence joins TRBV7-9 and TRBJ2-7; D tentatively reads TRBD1 or TRBD2 (5 bases each). The V and J ends lost 5 bases and 0 bases respectively, with 17 bases between them. The germline V gene has CDR1 SEHNR and CDR2 FQNEAQ (reference sequence). CDR3 length: 16 residues. CDR3 sequence (DNA): TGTGCCAGCAGCGGAACTTCCGGGACCGCCTCCTACGAGCAGTACTTC. Its translation: CASSGTSGTASYEQYF.

The chain combines TRBV5-4 with TRBJ2-7; possible D gene TRBD1, 6 bases. CDR1 and CDR2 from the germline V gene are SGHNT and YYREEE (reference sequence). This CDR3 comprises 14 residues. Trimming shortened V by 2 bases and J by 1 base, and 10 bases separated the two germline ends. This CDR3 is CASSFSTGSYEQYF. CDR3 in DNA: TGTGCCAGCAGCTTTTCGACAGGATCCTACGAGCAGTACTTC.

The CDR3 loop is CASTLPPRASPLHF. The DNA of the CDR3 is TGTGCCAGCACCCTACCCCCCAGGGCCTCACCCCTCCACTTT. The rearrangement joins TRBV28 to TRBJ1-6, with D possibly TRBD1 on 5 matching bases. The CDR3 loop spans 14 amino acids. V was shortened by 7 bases and J by 10 bases, with 17 bases between the two germline ends. Germline assignment: CDR1 MDHEN and CDR2 SYDVKM.